This is a list of T cell receptor beta chains from one sample in a study of cytomegalovirus exposure and HLA in healthy donors. Using immunoSEQ multiplex PCR, the repertoire was profiled, and TCRdb retains in-frame clones only, with some absent. The data contain 150,000 to 200,000 clones, 79% of them seen just once; the ten biggest clones take up about 4.4%. Sequencing was done on a sample of PBMCs. The receptors were sampled from a woman aged 30 to 39 in good health and CMV-seropositive. CDR3s include the opening cysteine and the closing phenylalanine or tryptophan. D genes are given only for firm matches. Only some rows state a clone size, as once, few, many or a class for expanded clones.

v_gene	abundance	d_gene	j_gene	CDR3nt	CDR3aa
TRBV6-5	-	TRBD1	TRBJ1-2	TGTGCCAGCAGTTCGCAGGGACAGGGGTCCTATGGCTACACCTTC	CASSSQGQGSYGYTF
TRBV11-3	once	-	TRBJ2-2	TGTGCCAGCAGCTTAGCCCGGAACACCGGGGAGCTGTTTTTT	CASSLARNTGELFF
TRBV15	-	TRBD2	TRBJ2-1	TGTGCCACCAGCAGGCCGGGACTAGGTGACAATGAGCAGTTCTTC	CATSRPGLGDNEQFF
TRBV11-2	-	TRBD1	TRBJ1-2	TGTGCCAGCGGGACAGGGGGACACTATGGCTACACCTTC	CASGTGGHYGYTF
TRBV7-8	-	-	TRBJ2-3	TGTGCCAGCAGCCCGAATAAGCACTTGGGCATCACAGATACGCAGTATTTT	CASSPNKHLGITDTQYF
TRBV30	-	-	TRBJ2-3	TGTGCCTGGAGTGCGTCCAGGAAGCGGGCAGATACGCAGTATTTT	CAWSASRKRADTQYF
TRBV2	-	TRBD2	TRBJ2-7	TGTGCCAGCAGTGTTTTGGGACTAGCCTCCGAGCAGTACTTC	CASSVLGLASEQYF
TRBV30	-	TRBD1	TRBJ2-7	TGTGCCTGGGGGGACAGGCGCACCTACGAGCAGTACTTC	CAWGDRRTYEQYF
TRBV19	-	-	TRBJ1-5	TGTGCCAGTAGTATAGATTCAATAACTCGATATAGCAATCAGCCCCAGCATTTT	CASSIDSITRYSNQPQHF
TRBV7-2	-	TRBD1	TRBJ2-7	TGTGCCAGCAGCTTACACTACCCCGGGACAGGTTCCCTCGAGCAGTACTTC	CASSLHYPGTGSLEQYF
TRBV7-2	-	TRBD1	TRBJ1-5	TGTGCCAGCAGCTTAGCAAGCAGGGGGCTTAATCAGCCCCAGCATTTT	CASSLASRGLNQPQHF
TRBV18	-	-	TRBJ1-1	TGTGCCAGCTCACCACCGGGGGGGGTGATTGAAGCTTTCTTT	CASSPPGGVIEAFF